The clone carrying this T cell receptor beta chain was detected a few times. Its matching antigen is unknown. The record originates from a study of human T cells and chemical hapten exposure. Overall study: Donors were sensitized with 2% DPC on the upper inner arm. Slight volume differences across pooled libraries mainly accounted for varying per-sample TCR yields.

Time point meaning: pre-sensitization, week 0. The sample's treatment: therapeutic diphenylcyclopropenone sensitization with weekly scalp DPC. General observations from the study: PT1 expanded TCR counts and patch test score correlated positively. The number of TCRs over 1 in 1000 frequency stayed unchanged after DPC.

Germline loops: CDR1 SGHTA, CDR2 FQGNSA. This CDR3 region has 14 residues. V was pared by 5 bases and J by 0 bases, with 10 bases between. TCRdb reprocessed the RACE reads with MiXCR, giving one entry per CDR3 protein. The sample includes roughly 100,000 distinct CDR3 sequences, around 10% of them seen just once. The sample was whole blood, taken in connection with sensitization to the hapten diphenylcyclopropenone (DPC). The origin of this receptor is a woman aged 40 to 50 with alopecia areata. Some clones in this sample may be carry-over from other donors' samples. V usage is TRBV7-2 and J usage is TRBJ2-5; D gene ambiguous. The CDR3, as DNA: TGTGCCAGCAGCCGTTCTGTCCACCAAGAGACCCAGTACTTC. As protein: CASSRSVHQETQYF.